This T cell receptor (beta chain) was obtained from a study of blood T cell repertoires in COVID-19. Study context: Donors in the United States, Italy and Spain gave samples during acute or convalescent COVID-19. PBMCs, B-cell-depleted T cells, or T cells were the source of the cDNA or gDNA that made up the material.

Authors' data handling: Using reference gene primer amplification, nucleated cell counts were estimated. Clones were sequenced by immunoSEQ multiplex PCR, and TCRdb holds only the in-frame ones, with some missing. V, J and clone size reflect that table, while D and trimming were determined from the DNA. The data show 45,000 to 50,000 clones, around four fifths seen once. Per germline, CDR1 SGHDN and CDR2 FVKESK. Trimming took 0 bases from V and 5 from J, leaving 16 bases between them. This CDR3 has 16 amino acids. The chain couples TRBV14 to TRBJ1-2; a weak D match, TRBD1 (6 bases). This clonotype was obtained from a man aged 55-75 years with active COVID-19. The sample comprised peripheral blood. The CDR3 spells CASSQDGQPFRYGYTF. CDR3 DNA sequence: TGTGCCAGCAGCCAAGATGGACAGCCCTTTCGGTATGGCTACACCTTC.